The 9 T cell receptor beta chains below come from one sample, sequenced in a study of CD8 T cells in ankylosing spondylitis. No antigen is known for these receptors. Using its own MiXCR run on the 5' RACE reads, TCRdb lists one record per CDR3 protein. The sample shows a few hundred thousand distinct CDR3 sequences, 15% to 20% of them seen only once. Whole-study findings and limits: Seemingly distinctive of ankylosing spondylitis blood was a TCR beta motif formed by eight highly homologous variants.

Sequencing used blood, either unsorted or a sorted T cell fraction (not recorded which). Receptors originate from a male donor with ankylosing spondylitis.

CDR3: CASSVEGGSYNEQFF. The CDR3 nucleotides are TGTGCCAGCAGCGTAGAAGGGGGCTCCTACAATGAGCAGTTCTTC. J is TRBJ2-1 and V is TRBV9, with TRBD1 as a possible D gene (6 bases). This CDR3 is 15 amino acids long. Germline lookup yields CDR1 SGDLS and CDR2 YYNGEE. The V gene lost 0 bases and the J gene lost 0 bases, with 7 bases spanning the gap.

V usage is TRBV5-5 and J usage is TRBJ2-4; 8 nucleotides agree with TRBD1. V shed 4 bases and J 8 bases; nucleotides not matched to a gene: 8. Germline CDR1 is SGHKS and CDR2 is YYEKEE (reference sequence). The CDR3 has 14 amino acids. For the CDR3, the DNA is TGTGCCAGCAGCCCCGGACAGGGACTGGACATTCAGTACTTC. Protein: CASSPGQGLDIQYF.

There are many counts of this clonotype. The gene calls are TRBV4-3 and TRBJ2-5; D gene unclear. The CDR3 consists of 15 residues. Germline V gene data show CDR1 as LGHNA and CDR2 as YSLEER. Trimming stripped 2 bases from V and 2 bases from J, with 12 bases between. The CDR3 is CASSQLRGSQETQYF. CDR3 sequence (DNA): TGCGCCAGCAGCCAACTTAGAGGATCTCAAGAGACCCAGTACTTC.

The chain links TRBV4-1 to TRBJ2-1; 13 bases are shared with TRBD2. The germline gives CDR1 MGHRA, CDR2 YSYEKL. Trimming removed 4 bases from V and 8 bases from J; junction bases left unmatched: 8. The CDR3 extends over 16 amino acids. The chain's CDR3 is CASSPRTSGRGDEQFF. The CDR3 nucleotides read TGCGCCAGCAGCCCCCGGACTAGCGGGAGAGGTGATGAGCAGTTCTTC.

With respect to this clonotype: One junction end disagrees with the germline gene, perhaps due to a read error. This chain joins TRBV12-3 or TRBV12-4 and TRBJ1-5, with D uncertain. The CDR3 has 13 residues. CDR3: CASSLQTYQPQNF. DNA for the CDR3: TGTGCCAGCAGTTTACAGACATATCAGCCCCAGAATTTT.

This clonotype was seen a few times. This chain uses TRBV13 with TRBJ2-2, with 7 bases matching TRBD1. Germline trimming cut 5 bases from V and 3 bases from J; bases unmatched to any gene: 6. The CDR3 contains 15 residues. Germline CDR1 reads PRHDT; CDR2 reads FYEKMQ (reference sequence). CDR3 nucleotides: TGTGCCAGCAGCACAGACAGGGCTTACACCGGGGAGCTGTTTTTT. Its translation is CASSTDRAYTGELFF.

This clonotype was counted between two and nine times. Written as DNA, the CDR3 is TGTGCCAGCAGCCCGGGAGTGGGGGGGGCAGATACGCAGTATTTT. Protein product: CASSPGVGGADTQYF. V and J are TRBV5-4 and TRBJ2-3, with 7 nucleotides matching TRBD2. The germline CDR1 and CDR2 sequences are SGHNT and YYREEE (reference sequence). The ends lost 4 bases at V and 4 bases at J; junction bases unmatched: 9. The CDR3 runs to 15 residues.

The CDR3 sequence: CASSSRAGTNEQFF. In DNA, the CDR3 is TGTGCCAGCAGCTCCCGGGCGGGGACCAATGAGCAGTTCTTC. This rearrangement joins TRBV11-3 to TRBJ2-1, with D perhaps TRBD2 (6 bases). Trimming shortened V by 4 bases and J by 6 bases, and 13 bases separated the two germline ends. The CDR3 runs 14 residues. Germline CDR1 reads SGHNT; CDR2 reads YENEEA.

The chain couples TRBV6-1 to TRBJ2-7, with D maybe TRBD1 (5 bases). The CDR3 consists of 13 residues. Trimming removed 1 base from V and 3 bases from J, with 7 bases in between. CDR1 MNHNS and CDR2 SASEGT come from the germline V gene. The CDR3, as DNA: TGTGCCAGCAGTGAAGACCAGGGCTACGAGCAGTACTTC. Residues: CASSEDQGYEQYF.